The clone carrying this T cell receptor beta chain was found once. Repertoires were generated with immunoSEQ multiplex PCR, while TCRdb's copy carries only in-frame clones and drops some. This table holds 180,000 or so clones, around 85% found once. The germline V gene has CDR1 GTSNPN and CDR2 SVGIG (reference sequence). After removal of 1 base from V and 9 bases from J, the junction contained 12 bases not matched to a gene. This CDR3 is built from 15 residues. These data originate in a study of blood T cell repertoires in COVID-19. V and J are TRBV30 and TRBJ2-7; TRBD1 aligns across 10 bases. Sequencing was carried out using peripheral blood. The TCR was taken from a woman aged 55-75 years with acute or convalescent COVID-19. The DNA for the CDR3 is TGTGCCTGGAGTGGGAGGGGGACAGGGGCGACTCCGCAGTACTTC. Encoded protein: CAWSGRGTGATPQYF.